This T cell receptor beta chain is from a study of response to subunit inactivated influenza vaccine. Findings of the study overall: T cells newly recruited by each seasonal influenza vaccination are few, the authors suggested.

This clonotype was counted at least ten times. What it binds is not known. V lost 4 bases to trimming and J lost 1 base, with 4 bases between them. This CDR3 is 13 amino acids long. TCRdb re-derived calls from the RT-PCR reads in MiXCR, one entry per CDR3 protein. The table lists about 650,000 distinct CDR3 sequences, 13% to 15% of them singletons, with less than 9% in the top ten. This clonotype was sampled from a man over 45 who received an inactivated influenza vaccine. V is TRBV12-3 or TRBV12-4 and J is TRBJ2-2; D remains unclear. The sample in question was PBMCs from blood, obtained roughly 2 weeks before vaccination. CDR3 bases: TGTGCCAGCAGTTGGGGGAACACCGGGGAGCTGTTTTTT. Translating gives CASSWGNTGELFF.